This T cell receptor (beta chain) was captured in a study of blood T cell repertoires in COVID-19. On the study more broadly: Collection of acute and convalescent COVID-19 samples took place in the United States, Italy and Spain.

Here immunoSEQ multiplex PCR was the method, and the copy in TCRdb shows in-frame clones only, minus some. This sample carries approximately 210,000 clones, about 85% of them seen once, and the ten largest clones take about 2.3%. This CDR3 has 16 amino acids. CDR1 SGHTA and CDR2 FQGNSA come from the germline V gene. After removal of 5 bases from V and 7 bases from J, the junction contained 14 bases not matched to a gene. The chain employs TRBV7-2 and TRBJ2-1, with 7 bases lining up with TRBD2. The sequence was collected from a woman in her twenties or thirties who had recovered from COVID-19. The source material was PBMCs or T cells enriched from blood (not recorded which). CDR3 nucleotides: TGTGCCAGCAGCCCAAAACCGGGACTAAGGGAGAATGAGCAGTTCTTC. It translates to CASSPKPGLRENEQFF.